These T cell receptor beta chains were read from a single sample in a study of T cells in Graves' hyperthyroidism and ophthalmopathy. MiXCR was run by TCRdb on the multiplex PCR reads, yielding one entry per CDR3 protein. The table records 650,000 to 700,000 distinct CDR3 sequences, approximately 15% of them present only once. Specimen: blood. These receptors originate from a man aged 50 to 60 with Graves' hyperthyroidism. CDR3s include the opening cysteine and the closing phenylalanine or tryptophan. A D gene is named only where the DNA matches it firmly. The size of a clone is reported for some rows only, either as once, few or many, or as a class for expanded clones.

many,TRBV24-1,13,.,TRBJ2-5,CATTDGRVETQYF,TGTGCCACCACCGACGGTAGGGTGGAGACCCAGTACTTC
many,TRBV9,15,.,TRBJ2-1,CASSVDGLSYNEQFF,TGTGCCAGCAGCGTAGACGGCCTCTCCTACAATGAGCAGTTCTTC
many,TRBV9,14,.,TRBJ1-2,CASSPPGPNYGYTF,TGTGCCAGCAGCCCACCCGGCCCCAACTATGGCTACACCTTC
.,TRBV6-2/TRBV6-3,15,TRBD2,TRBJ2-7,CASRSLAGVVYEQYF,TGTGCCAGCAGATCCCTAGCGGGGGTTGTCTACGAGCAGTACTTC
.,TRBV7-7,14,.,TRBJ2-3,CASSRLDSTDTQYF,TGTGCCAGCAGCCGCCTCGACAGCACAGATACGCAGTATTTT
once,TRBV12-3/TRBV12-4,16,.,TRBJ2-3,CASSLNVGLSTDTQYF,TGTGCCAGCAGTTTAAACGTGGGACTTAGCACAGATACGCAGTATTTT
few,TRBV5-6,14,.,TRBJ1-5,CASSSGPLNQPQHF,TGTGCCAGCAGTTCCGGACCCCTGAATCAGCCCCAGCATTTT
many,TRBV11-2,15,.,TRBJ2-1,CASSLVLGLYNEQFF,TGTGCCAGCAGCTTAGTTCTAGGTCTTTACAATGAGCAGTTCTTC
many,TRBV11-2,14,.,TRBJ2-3,CASSLAAGTDTQYF,TGTGCCAGCAGCTTAGCGGCCGGCACAGATACGCAGTATTTT
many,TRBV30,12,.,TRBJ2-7,CAWSRMRDEQYF,TGTGCCTGGAGTCGAATGCGGGACGAGCAGTACTTC
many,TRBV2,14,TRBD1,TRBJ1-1,CASRYRGMSTEAFF,TGTGCCAGCAGATACAGGGGCATGAGCACTGAAGCTTTCTTT
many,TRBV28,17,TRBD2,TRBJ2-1,CASSLGVAGGSYNEQFF,TGTGCCAGCAGTTTAGGGGTAGCGGGAGGGTCCTACAATGAGCAGTTCTTC
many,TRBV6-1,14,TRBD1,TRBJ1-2,CASSLSGQGAGYTF,TGTGCCAGCAGTTTATCAGGACAGGGGGCTGGCTACACCTTC
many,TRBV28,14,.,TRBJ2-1,CASSLTRTYNEQFF,TGTGCCAGCAGTTTAACTAGGACCTACAATGAGCAGTTCTTC
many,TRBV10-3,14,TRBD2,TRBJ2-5,CAHVLAEYQETQYF,TGTGCCCACGTGCTAGCGGAGTACCAAGAGACCCAGTACTTC
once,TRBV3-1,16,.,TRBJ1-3,CASSQVVEVSGNTIYF,TGCGCCAGCAGCCAAGTCGTCGAGGTCTCTGGAAACACCATATATTTT